The rows below give T cell receptor beta chains drawn from one sample of a study of cytotoxic CD8 clonotypes in ibrutinib-treated CLL. Generated by immunoSEQ multiplex PCR, the TCRdb table keeps only in-frame clones and is missing some. The sample shows over 150,000 clones, 81% of them seen only once. The sample here was PBMCs, taken after 12 months of ibrutinib treatment. All receptors derive from a human donor with chronic lymphocytic leukemia. The CDR3 runs from the conserved cysteine through the conserved F or W. The D gene is left open where the match is weak. Where a row states a size, it is once, few, many or the class of an expanded clone; other rows omit it.

v_gene,d_gene,abundance,j_gene,CDR3nt,CDR3aa
TRBV19,NA,NA,TRBJ1-1,TGTGCCAGTAGTATAGAAGGGGGTGTTAAAGCTTTCTTT,CASSIEGGVKAFF
TRBV5-1,TRBD1,NA,TRBJ2-3,TGCGCCAGCAGCCTGACAGGGACCACAGATACGCAGTATTTT,CASSLTGTTDTQYF
TRBV5-1,NA,few,TRBJ2-2,TGCGCCAGCAGCTTGGAGGGCCCCGGGGAGCTGTTTTTT,CASSLEGPGELFF
TRBV7-9,NA,few,TRBJ2-5,TGTGCCAGCAGCCCGAAGCAGCGACTCGAGGAGACCCAGTACTTC,CASSPKQRLEETQYF
TRBV4-1,NA,NA,TRBJ2-1,TGCGCCAGCAGCCGGGGGTCCAGTTCCTACAATGAGCAGTTCTTC,CASSRGSSSYNEQFF
TRBV2,NA,NA,TRBJ1-3,TGTGCCAGCCACTCTGGAAACACCATATATTTT,CASHSGNTIYF
TRBV11-3,NA,once,TRBJ2-2,TGTGCCAGCAGCTCCCCCACCGGGGAGCTGTTTTTT,CASSSPTGELFF
TRBV5-5,TRBD2,NA,TRBJ2-3,TGTGCCAGCAGCTCCACTAGCGGGAGAACCACAGATACGCAGTATTTT,CASSSTSGRTTDTQYF
TRBV5-1,TRBD1,NA,TRBJ2-2,TGCGCCAGCAGCGTAACAGGGGATGCCACCGGGGAGCTGTTTTTT,CASSVTGDATGELFF
TRBV7-8,TRBD1,NA,TRBJ1-5,TGTGCCAGCAGCTTATCCCGGGACAGGGTCGGCAATCAGCCCCAGCATTTT,CASSLSRDRVGNQPQHF
TRBV5-1,NA,NA,TRBJ2-1,TGCGCCAGCAGCTTGGCCGGAGAGGGGTACAATGAGCAGTTCTTC,CASSLAGEGYNEQFF
TRBV5-8,NA,NA,TRBJ1-6,TGTGCCAGCAGCCAAACCTCGGGCGGTAATTCACCCCTCCACTTT,CASSQTSGGNSPLHF
TRBV28,TRBD1,NA,TRBJ1-5,TGTGCCAGCAGTGATCGGACAGGGGGTACGAGTCAGCCCCAGCATTTT,CASSDRTGGTSQPQHF
TRBV7-2,NA,NA,TRBJ2-7,TGTGCCAGCAGCGGGCAAGCTTACTACGAGCAGTACTTC,CASSGQAYYEQYF
TRBV6-5,NA,NA,TRBJ1-5,TGTGCCAGCAGTTACTCTCGGCGGGGGAGGACTCAGCCCCAGCATTTT,CASSYSRRGRTQPQHF
TRBV4-3,NA,NA,TRBJ1-2,TGCGCCAGCAGCCAAGGAAAGGGCCCCGGCGGGTTCTATGGCTACACCTTC,CASSQGKGPGGFYGYTF
TRBV4-2,NA,NA,TRBJ2-7,TGTGCCAGCAGCCAAGATCATAGACCGTCGGACGAGCAGTACTTC,CASSQDHRPSDEQYF
TRBV18,NA,few,TRBJ1-2,TGTGCCAGCTCACCGCGCCTCGCCTATGGCTACACCTTC,CASSPRLAYGYTF
TRBV5-4,TRBD2,NA,TRBJ2-3,TGTGCCACGGGACTAGCGGGGGGGTCAGATACGCAGTATTTT,CATGLAGGSDTQYF
TRBV7-9,TRBD2,few,TRBJ2-5,TGTGCCAGCAGCTACCCGCCGGGAGGGACGGAGACCCAGTACTTC,CASSYPPGGTETQYF
TRBV6-6,NA,NA,TRBJ1-2,TGTGCCAGCAGTTACTCCAGGGACCTCTATGGCTACACCTTC,CASSYSRDLYGYTF
TRBV18,NA,few,TRBJ1-4,TGTGCCAGCTCACCAGGGGGTTCGAGAACTAATGAAAAACTGTTTTTT,CASSPGGSRTNEKLFF
TRBV5-8,NA,NA,TRBJ2-5,TGTGCCAGCAGCGCAGGGGAATCACGAGAGACCCAGTACTTC,CASSAGESRETQYF
TRBV27,NA,NA,TRBJ1-6,TGTGCCAGCAGGAACGGAGAAAATTCACCCCTCCACTTT,CASRNGENSPLHF
TRBV21-1,NA,NA,TRBJ2-7,TGTGCCAGCAGCAAAGAAAAACCGGGACTAGCGATTTCCTACGAGCAGTACTTC,CASSKEKPGLAISYEQYF
TRBV5-1,TRBD2,NA,TRBJ2-3,TGCGCCAGCAGCTTTTCTAGCGGGGGCCCAGATACGCAGTATTTT,CASSFSSGGPDTQYF
TRBV10-3,TRBD1,NA,TRBJ2-7,TGTGCCATCAGTGGAGGACAGGGGTTCAACGAGCAGTACTTC,CAISGGQGFNEQYF
TRBV5-1,TRBD2,NA,TRBJ2-3,TGCGCCAGCAGCTTAACTAGCGGTGAGGTAGATACGCAGTATTTT,CASSLTSGEVDTQYF
TRBV6-1,TRBD1,NA,TRBJ2-7,TGTGCCAGCAGTGAACATCCGGGACAGGGGATCTACGAGCAGTACTTC,CASSEHPGQGIYEQYF
TRBV19,NA,once,TRBJ2-7,TGTGCCAGTACCACCCCCGGGCACTACGAGCAGTACTTC,CASTTPGHYEQYF
TRBV2,TRBD2,NA,TRBJ2-1,TGTGCCAGTCAGACTAGCGGGAGGCGAGGTGAGCAGTTCTTC,CASQTSGRRGEQFF
TRBV28,TRBD1,NA,TRBJ1-2,TGTGCCAGCAGATCCTGGGACAGACTAAACTATGGCTACACCTTC,CASRSWDRLNYGYTF
TRBV20-1,NA,NA,TRBJ1-2,TGCAGCCCGGTTGCTAACTATGGCTACACCTTC,CSPVANYGYTF
TRBV2,NA,NA,TRBJ2-3,TGTGCCAGCGCCGACAGTACAGATACGCAGTATTTT,CASADSTDTQYF
TRBV18,TRBD1,few,TRBJ1-3,TGTGCCAGCTCACGTGACAGGGGGCCCTCTGGAAACACCATATATTTT,CASSRDRGPSGNTIYF
TRBV5-8,NA,NA,TRBJ1-2,TGTGCCAGCAGCATCGACAGTGACTATGGCTACACCTTC,CASSIDSDYGYTF
TRBV7-3,TRBD1,NA,TRBJ2-2,TGTGCCAGCAGCGCTAAACCGGGACAGGGACCCGGGGAGCTGTTTTTT,CASSAKPGQGPGELFF
TRBV29-1,NA,NA,TRBJ1-1,TGCAGCGTTGAAGGAGGGGGAACTGAAGCTTTCTTT,CSVEGGGTEAFF
TRBV4-1,NA,NA,TRBJ2-1,TGCGCCAGCAGCCAAGACCATTGGGGGGGCCCTTCTTCTCGTCTGTTCTTC,CASSQDHWGGPSSRLFF
TRBV20-1,NA,NA,TRBJ1-1,TGCAGTGTCAATTGGGAAGCTTTCTTT,CSVNWEAFF
TRBV19,NA,NA,TRBJ1-1,TGTGCCAGTAAGAGGGGTTACGCGAACACTGAAGCTTTCTTT,CASKRGYANTEAFF
TRBV6-5,NA,NA,TRBJ1-2,TGTGCCAGCAGAGCAGGGTGGGCCTATGGCTACACCTTC,CASRAGWAYGYTF
TRBV18,NA,NA,TRBJ2-3,TGTGCCAGCTCACCCCCGTCGGCCGGCACAGATACGCAGTATTTT,CASSPPSAGTDTQYF
TRBV2,NA,NA,TRBJ1-2,TGTGCCAGCAGTAAGAAGACAGGTCAAGCTAACTATGGCTACACCTTC,CASSKKTGQANYGYTF
TRBV5-4,NA,once,TRBJ2-7,TGTGCCAGCAGCTTACCGGGTCCCCTCGACGAGCAGTACTTC,CASSLPGPLDEQYF
TRBV6-6,NA,NA,TRBJ2-7,TGTGCCAGCACCCCCGACAGGACAACCTACGAGCAGTACTTC,CASTPDRTTYEQYF
TRBV7-9,NA,few,TRBJ1-5,TGTGCCAGCAGCGAACAGGGCCAGCCCCAGCATTTT,CASSEQGQPQHF
TRBV9,TRBD2,NA,TRBJ2-1,TGTGCCAGCAGCGTCGGTAGCGGGGGGGCCAATGAGCAGTTCTTC,CASSVGSGGANEQFF
TRBV27,TRBD1,NA,TRBJ1-5,TGTGCCAGCAGGGACAGGGGTATCGGTCAGCCCCAGCATTTT,CASRDRGIGQPQHF
TRBV7-8,NA,NA,TRBJ1-1,TGTGCCAGCAGCTCCGGGGCGGGGAACACTGAAGCTTTCTTT,CASSSGAGNTEAFF
TRBV2,NA,NA,TRBJ2-1,TGTGCCAGCAGTGAAGGATTGGGTGAGCAGTTCTTC,CASSEGLGEQFF
TRBV30,NA,NA,TRBJ2-5,TGTGCCTGGAGTGTAACCCAAGAGACCCAGTACTTC,CAWSVTQETQYF
TRBV19,NA,NA,TRBJ1-5,TGTGCCAGTAGCCCAGGACTGAACAATCAGCCCCAGCATTTT,CASSPGLNNQPQHF
TRBV5-8,TRBD1,NA,TRBJ2-7,TGTGCCAGCAGCCCTTGGGACAGGGATTACGAGCAGTACTTC,CASSPWDRDYEQYF
TRBV10-3,NA,NA,TRBJ2-2,TGTGCCATCAATCCCTCGGGAGCGGGCACCGGGGAGCTGTTTTTT,CAINPSGAGTGELFF
TRBV9,TRBD1,NA,TRBJ1-4,TGTGCCAGCAGCGTAGAGGACAGGGTTGAAAAACTGTTTTTT,CASSVEDRVEKLFF